The 26 T cell receptor beta chains presented below share a single source sample, sequenced in a study of shared clonotypes between healthy human individuals. Sequencing was performed with immunoSEQ multiplex PCR; in TCRdb, only in-frame clones are kept and a portion is missing. The sample holds 400,000 to 500,000 clones, 65% to 80% seen once. Source material: PBMCs. These receptors were taken from a middle-aged woman in good health. Some clones in this sample may be carry-over from other donors' samples.

CDR3 loop: CASSLQGSETQYF. For the CDR3, the DNA is TGCGCCAGCAGCTTACAGGGTAGTGAGACCCAGTACTTC. The rearrangement joins TRBV5-1 to TRBJ2-5; D perhaps matches TRBD1 (6 bases). From germline, CDR1 is SGHRS and CDR2 YFSETQ. The CDR3 runs 13 residues. V was trimmed by 2 bases and J by 5 bases, leaving 10 bases between them.

The gene calls are TRBV28 and TRBJ2-7, with D unresolved. The CDR3 length is 16 residues. V was shortened by 4 bases and J by 1 base, with 17 bases between the two germline ends. Germline assignment: CDR1 MDHEN and CDR2 SYDVKM. The CDR3 DNA reads TGTGCCAGCAGTTCCCCACCAAGGGCAGGATCCTACGAGCAGTACTTC. Protein sequence: CASSSPPRAGSYEQYF. The full variable domain, its missing parts supplied by reference TRBV28 and TRBJ2-7, is DVKVTQSSRYLVKRTGEKVFLECVQDMDHENMFWYRQDPGLGLRLIYFSYDVKMKEKGDIPEGYSVSREKKERFSLILESASTNQTSMYLCASSSPPRAGSYEQYFGPGTRLTVT.

This chain connects TRBV7-2 to TRBJ2-1; D is uncertain. V was trimmed by 5 bases and J by 12 bases, leaving 11 bases between them. Germline V lookup: CDR1 SGHTA, CDR2 FQGNSA. The CDR3 is 11 amino acids. The CDR3: CASSQGAVQFF. As DNA, the CDR3 is TGTGCCAGCAGCCAAGGTGCGGTGCAGTTCTTC.

Note on this clone: The identical CDR3 is also encoded by other nucleotide sequences in the sample. V is TRBV28 and J is TRBJ2-7; D uncertain. There are 10 residues in the CDR3. Germline assignment: CDR1 MDHEN and CDR2 SYDVKM. Deletions cut 8 bases from V and 4 bases from J, with 6 bases between. CDR3 sequence: CASGPYEQYF. In nucleotides, the CDR3 is TGTGCCAGCGGCCCATACGAGCAGTACTTC.

J is TRBJ1-1 and V is TRBV5-1, with 7 bases aligning to TRBD1. Per germline, CDR1 SGHRS and CDR2 YFSETQ. After removal of 3 bases from V and 5 bases from J, the junction contained 7 bases not matched to a gene. CDR3 size: 14 residues. The CDR3 region has the DNA TGCGCCAGCAGCTACCAGGGGGTCGAGACTGAAGCTTTCTTT. Encoded protein: CASSYQGVETEAFF.

In this sample, this clone turned up once. The J gene is TRBJ2-3, the V gene TRBV11-3, with D possibly matching TRBD2 (6 bases). Germline V gene sequence: CDR1 SGHNT, CDR2 YENEEA. The V end lost 5 bases, the J end lost 0 bases, and 9 bases lay between the germline ends. This CDR3 spans 14 amino acids. In DNA, the CDR3 is TGTGCCAGCAGCCTGGGACTTAGCACAGATACGCAGTATTTT. It codes for CASSLGLSTDTQYF.

This CDR3 is CRAGRLEQFF. CDR3 bases: TGCAGAGCTGGGCGATTAGAGCAGTTCTTC. The chain carries TRBV20-1 and TRBJ2-1; D call uncertain. This CDR3 is built from 10 residues. The germline V gene encodes CDR1 DFQATT and CDR2 SNEGSKA (reference sequence).

The J gene is TRBJ1-2, the V gene TRBV15; 8 nucleotides line up with TRBD1. Trimming at V came to 3 bases and at J to 4 bases, leaving 7 bases not matched to a gene. The CDR3 has 15 amino acids. From germline, CDR1 is LNHNV and CDR2 YYDKDF (reference sequence). CDR3: CATSRDRAALYGYTF. The CDR3 DNA sequence: TGTGCCACCAGCAGGGACAGGGCAGCTCTCTATGGCTACACCTTC.

This chain joins TRBV19 and TRBJ2-3; D is unresolved. V was shortened by 5 bases and J by 1 base, with 13 bases between the two germline ends. Germline CDR1 and CDR2: LNHDA and SQIVND (reference sequence). This CDR3 region has 15 residues. The DNA of the CDR3 is TGTGCCAGTAGTCCGTCTAATAGGGGCACAGATACGCAGTATTTT. Translation gives CASSPSNRGTDTQYF. Combining the CDR3 with reference TRBV19 and TRBJ2-3 gives the whole variable domain DGGITQSPKYLFRKEGQNVTLSCEQNLNHDAMYWYRQDPGQGLRLIYYSQIVNDFQKGDIAEGYSVSREKKESFPLTVTSAQKNPTAFYLCASSPSNRGTDTQYFGPGTRLTVL.

The chain couples TRBV14 to TRBJ2-1, with D possibly called TRBD1 or TRBD2 (6 bases each). V was cut by 2 bases and J by 3 bases, with 11 bases left in between. The germline gives CDR1 SGHDN, CDR2 FVKESK. This CDR3 contains 15 residues. This chain's CDR3 is CASSQSGGGYNEQFF. In nucleotides, the CDR3 is TGTGCCAGCAGCCAAAGTGGAGGGGGCTACAATGAGCAGTTCTTC.

The chain combines TRBV4-3 with TRBJ2-3, with 9 bases identical to TRBD2. The CDR3 consists of 18 residues. The V and J ends lost 1 base and 6 bases, in that order; junction bases with no gene match: 14. Germline V gene data show CDR1 as LGHNA and CDR2 as YSLEER. CDR3 nucleotide sequence: TGCGCCAGCAGCCAAGCTGCATTAGCGGGAGCCGAGGCGGATACGCAGTATTTT. This gives the protein CASSQAALAGAEADTQYF.

This clone occurred once. The rearrangement uses TRBV18 and TRBJ2-3, with 7 bases fitting TRBD2. The CDR3 extends over 14 amino acids. The germline V gene encodes CDR1 KGHSH and CDR2 LQKENI. The trim removed 6 bases at V and 6 bases at J, leaving 9 bases unmatched. CDR3 in DNA: TGTGCCAGCTCCCCCGGACTAGTTTCGGATACGCAGTATTTT. Residues: CASSPGLVSDTQYF.

V is TRBV11-2 and J is TRBJ2-3; D call uncertain. Per the germline V gene, CDR1 is SGHAT and CDR2 is FQNNGV. V was cut by 7 bases and J by 1 base, with 9 bases left in between. CDR3 length: 13 residues. CDR3 region: CASNRRGTDTQYF. CDR3 nucleotides: TGTGCCAGCAACCGGCGAGGCACAGATACGCAGTATTTT.

A word on this clone: A much larger clone lies one base from this, so it may be a read error. This chain connects TRBV29-1 to TRBJ2-7, with TRBD1 identical over 9 bases. The CDR3 runs to 14 residues. Germline V gives CDR1 SQVTM, CDR2 ANQGSEA. The junction had 11 bases not matched to a gene; V was cut back by 6 bases and J by 5 bases. This CDR3 is CSVRIPGQGHEQYF. The CDR3 DNA reads TGCAGCGTCCGAATACCGGGACAGGGTCACGAGCAGTACTTC.

The chain recombines TRBV30 with TRBJ2-1, with 12 nucleotides matching TRBD2. CDR1 and CDR2 (germline): GTSNPN, SVGIG (reference sequence). The CDR3 length is 16 residues. J lost 0 bases, V lost 2 bases, and 2 bases had no gene match. The CDR3 region has the DNA TGTGCCTGGAGTTGGACTAGCGGGACCTCCTACAATGAGCAGTTCTTC. Translation gives CAWSWTSGTSYNEQFF.

This clone has at least ten counts. The chain links TRBV30 to TRBJ2-1; TRBD2 matches at 10 bases. CDR1 is GTSNPN and CDR2 is SVGIG in the germline V gene (reference sequence). After removal of 5 bases from V and 7 bases from J, the junction contained 14 bases not matched to a gene. The CDR3 is 16 amino acids. This chain's CDR3 is CAWSKREGRGWNEQFF. CDR3 nucleotide sequence: TGTGCCTGGTCTAAGCGGGAGGGCCGCGGGTGGAATGAGCAGTTCTTC.

The rearrangement links TRBV10-3 to TRBJ2-5; tentative D call: TRBD2 (5 bases). The DNA end is a closer match to TRBJ2-7, so the J assignment may be wrong. The CDR3 has 12 residues. Germline loops: CDR1 ENHRY, CDR2 SYGVKD. CDR3 bases: TGTGCCATCAGCCCTCGGGGCTACGAGCAGTACTTC. Amino acids: CAISPRGYEQYF.

The rearrangement links TRBV9 to TRBJ2-1; the D gene is possibly TRBD2 (6 bases). There are 15 residues in the CDR3. Germline CDR1 SGDLS, CDR2 YYNGEE. Trimming pared 4 bases from V and 4 bases from J, leaving 15 bases between. The CDR3 DNA follows: TGTGCCAGCAGCAACGGGGGTAGCGGTTACAATGAGCAGTTCTTC. Protein: CASSNGGSGYNEQFF.

V is TRBV18 and J is TRBJ2-5, with D maybe TRBD1 (6 bases). Germline V lookup: CDR1 KGHSH, CDR2 LQKENI. The CDR3 runs 15 residues. Trimming cost V 4 bases and J 4 bases, with 16 bases left between them. The CDR3 DNA reads as TGTGCCAGCTCACGCCTGACAGGATCGGGAGAGACCCAGTACTTC. It yields the protein CASSRLTGSGETQYF.

The chain links TRBV27 to TRBJ2-3, with D perhaps matching TRBD2 (5 bases). The V gene's germline CDR1 is MNHEY and CDR2 SMNVEV (reference sequence). The CDR3 spans 17 residues. The V end lost 0 bases, the J end lost 3 bases, and 16 bases lay between the germline ends. The DNA for the CDR3 is TGTGCCAGCAGTTTATCCAGGTCTCGGGATGTGACAGATACGCAGTATTTT. Amino acids: CASSLSRSRDVTDTQYF.

V gene TRBV5-1 combines with J gene TRBJ2-5, with 12 bases fitting TRBD2. CDR1 and CDR2 from the germline V gene are SGHRS and YFSETQ. The J segment lost 1 base and the V segment lost 3 bases, leaving 1 base of the junction unmatched. The CDR3 runs 15 residues. CDR3 residues: CASSSSGRAQETQYF. As DNA, the CDR3 is TGCGCCAGCAGCTCTAGCGGGAGGGCCCAAGAGACCCAGTACTTC. Full variable domain (remainder filled in from reference TRBV5-1 and TRBJ2-5): KAGVTQTPRYLIKTRGQQVTLSCSPISGHRSVSWYQQTPGQGLQFLFEYFSETQRNKGNFPGRFSGRQFSNSRSEMNVSTLELGDSALYLCASSSSGRAQETQYFGPGTRLLVL.

The chain carries TRBV7-9 and TRBJ2-6; D may be TRBD1 (5 bases). Trimming pared 5 bases from V and 2 bases from J, leaving 13 bases between. The CDR3 has 16 amino acids. CDR1 SEHNR and CDR2 FQNEAQ come from the germline V gene (reference sequence). CDR3 in amino acids: CASSLNPGPGANVLTF. The CDR3 nucleotides are TGTGCCAGCAGCCTAAATCCAGGGCCTGGGGCCAACGTCCTGACTTTC.

This rearrangement joins TRBV6-1 to TRBJ2-1; 8 bases match TRBD2. The CDR3 has 12 residues. V shed 7 bases, J shed 12 bases, and the junction held 8 bases outside the gene matches. CDR1 is MNHNS and CDR2 is SASEGT in the germline V gene. CDR3 nucleotides: TGTGCCAGCACAGGGACTAGGACTGCGCAGTTCTTC. This encodes CASTGTRTAQFF.

J is TRBJ2-5 and V is TRBV5-4, with 15 nucleotides matching TRBD2. Germline assignment: CDR1 SGHNT and CDR2 YYREEE (reference sequence). This CDR3 comprises 17 residues. Trimming removed 4 bases from V and 0 bases from J; junction bases left unmatched: 4. CDR3 DNA: TGTGCCAGCAGCAGCGGGACTAGCGGGAGGTACCAAGAGACCCAGTACTTC. Its translation: CASSSGTSGRYQETQYF.

The chain couples TRBV28 to TRBJ2-5, with a possible D match to TRBD2 (5 bases). The germline V gene encodes CDR1 MDHEN and CDR2 SYDVKM. The length of the CDR3 is 12 residues. Deletions cut 6 bases from V and 5 bases from J, with 10 bases between. The DNA for the CDR3 is TGTGCCAGCAGCCGACGCGGGGAGACCCAGTACTTC. Translating gives CASSRRGETQYF.

The rearrangement uses TRBV30 and TRBJ2-1; 16 bases fit TRBD2. CDR3 length equals 20 residues. After removal of 3 bases from V and 1 base from J, the junction contained 12 bases not matched to a gene. Germline V gene sequence: CDR1 GTSNPN, CDR2 SVGIG (reference sequence). The CDR3 is CAWRTTGTSGRAGSYNEQFF. CDR3 sequence (DNA): TGTGCCTGGAGAACCACCGGGACTAGCGGGAGGGCCGGGTCCTACAATGAGCAGTTCTTC.